This T cell receptor beta chain was retrieved from a study of cytomegalovirus exposure and HLA in healthy donors. Study-level results: The dataset shows that most TCR sequences were rare, while some public TCRs occurred in many donors. Certain sequence variants were highly shared and formed a cluster, and this cluster was likely a sequencing artifact. For most TCR beta V segments, an earlier analysis put the productive rate at about 87% or about 30% of the time.

As concerns this clone: Its antigen remains unknown.

The germline CDR1 and CDR2 sequences are MNHEY and SMNVEV (reference sequence). J was trimmed by 5 bases and V by 6 bases; bases with no gene match: 13. CDR3 length: 16 amino acids. Both 60 Vbeta primers and 13 Jbeta primers went into the PCR. Measured with immunoSEQ multiplex PCR; TCRdb has only the in-frame clones, and not every one. The sample has around 170,000 clones, approximately 80% seen once. All donors participated as healthy donors of bone marrow. The sequence was obtained from a man aged 55 to 70 in good health and CMV-seronegative. The rearrangement uses TRBV27 and TRBJ2-7, with 10 bases identical to TRBD2. The sequenced material came from PBMCs. In nucleotides, the CDR3 is TGTGCCAGCAGCTCAATTCCTAGCGGGAGTCTCGACGAGCAGTACTTC. Translated: CASSSIPSGSLDEQYF.